These T cell receptor beta chains were read from a single sample in a study of T cells in Graves' hyperthyroidism and ophthalmopathy. TCRdb fed the multiplex PCR reads into MiXCR, producing one record per CDR3 protein. The sample lists a few hundred thousand distinct CDR3 sequences; roughly 14% were seen once. Material: blood. The receptors come from a woman under 40 with Graves' hyperthyroidism. Each CDR3 is given with its conserved first and last residue. Fields, in order: clone size, V gene, CDR3 protein. Expanded clones get a size class; other rows say once, few or many, or leave the size out.

>many|TRBV7-2
CASSLGDSGIEQFF
>many|TRBV30
CALTGTGPQETQYF
>-|TRBV19
CASTKGVAGRKNIQYF
>few|TRBV10-3
CAIGYGDTQYF
>-|TRBV4-3
CASSQEASAYNEQFF
>many|TRBV6-1
CASSERGGPTEAFF
>-|TRBV4-2
CASTREASGAQDTQYF
>-|TRBV9
CASSEGRDEKTQYF
>many|TRBV29-1
CSVEGGDTEAFF
>-|TRBV4-1
CASSQDRAPTGPGEQYF
>-|TRBV12-3/TRBV12-4
CASSTFPAGQDSYEQYF
>many|TRBV3-1
CASSPLLGLAGASYEQYF
>few|TRBV5-6
CASSPRAGVRETQYF
>many|TRBV7-3
CASSPHRGSTDTQYF
>many|TRBV12-3/TRBV12-4
CASSLMGTGDGELFF
>many|TRBV20-1
CSASSEKLFF
>many|TRBV20-1
CSASEPPFIMTDTQYF
>few|TRBV5-1
CASSSGTNGGNNEQFF
>many|TRBV6-1
CASSRGTVPPNYNSPLHF
>many|TRBV11-2
CASSLDGGRWGTWDTQYF
>-|TRBV7-2
CASSTRQAGYYGYTF
>many|TRBV10-3
CAIRLEGTSGLEQYF
>many|TRBV27
CASGYSKGQHYGYTF
>many|TRBV12-5
CASGFTTDTQYF
>many|TRBV7-2
CASSLVLAGDTDTQYF
>-|TRBV29-1
CSVDKGDTQYF
>few|TRBV6-5
CAGSYSVGTGGDEQYF
>-|TRBV6-2/TRBV6-3
CASSRGSQPQHF
>many|TRBV6-1
CASSGAPEGNGYTF
>many|TRBV11-2
CASSLARYTEAFF
>many|TRBV28
CASSPGGQFYGYTF
>-|TRBV12-3/TRBV12-4
CASSFSQGYQPRHF
>few|TRBV19
CASRTSGRATYNEQFF
>once|TRBV6-9
CASSYSRDRADNEQFF
>many|TRBV12-3/TRBV12-4
CASSVGKLNEKLFF
>many|TRBV7-2
CASSLGGPWAPGANVLTF
>many|TRBV13
CASSSRLAGAYEQYF
>few|TRBV5-1
CASSLDFGRSHYGYTF
>few|TRBV4-3
CASSQAPTGYSTDTQYF
>-|TRBV20-1
CSARDRERTNTDTQYF
>few|TRBV2
CASGRDSLGYTF
>few|TRBV27
CASSRAGERTDTQYF
>few|TRBV6-1
CASSAGVAGAYSGTYEQYF
>few|TRBV7-9
CASSQSGRIYNEQFF
>-|TRBV9
CASSRSGSYEQFF
>many|TRBV2
CATVRGENEKLFF
>many|TRBV6-6
CASSYSGQGNYGYTF
>-|TRBV18
CASSSTSGATKDIQYF
>-|TRBV7-2
CASSFYGLAGNEQFF
>-|TRBV10-1
CASSESSGGRYEQYF
>many|TRBV5-1
CASRVEGETTDTQYF
>-|TRBV3-1
CASSQLAGEGKTQYF
>many|TRBV12-3/TRBV12-4
CASSFTSGRESDTQYF
>many|TRBV7-2
CASSLVYGSYEQYF
>many|TRBV6-1
CASSEDRGGYGYTF
>many|TRBV18
CASSPSLDEQFF
>few|TRBV25-1
CASSFGGVAGREGGELFF